This section outlines one T cell receptor beta chain sequence together with its context. This sample was included in a study of blood T cell repertoires in COVID-19. Source study methods: Reference gene primer amplification gave estimated nucleated cell counts. This table comes from immunoSEQ multiplex PCR, and its TCRdb copy is limited to in-frame clones, with some not included. D and trimming were read from the DNA, whereas the V and J calls and clone size are those reported in that table. This sample has 220,000 or so clones, with about 82% found just once. The sequenced material came from PBMCs or T cells enriched from blood (not recorded which). The clonotype originates from a woman between 45 and 60 years old who had recovered from COVID-19.

CDR3 sequence reads: CASSSRESYEQYF. The CDR3 DNA follows: TGTGCCAGTAGTTCCAGGGAATCCTACGAGCAGTACTTC. This chain connects TRBV19 to TRBJ2-7; D may be TRBD1 (5 bases). The CDR3 has 13 amino acids. CDR1 LNHDA and CDR2 SQIVND come from the germline V gene (reference sequence). V was trimmed by 5 bases and J by 1 base, leaving 9 bases between them.